The 6 T cell receptor beta chains below were found in one sample sequenced in a study of breast tumors, draining lymph nodes, adjacent tissues. TCRdb recomputed calls from the multiplex PCR reads with MiXCR, one row per CDR3 protein. The sample has 14,000 to 15,000 distinct CDR3 sequences; 47% are singletons. Material for sequencing was tumor-adjacent breast tissue. These receptor sequences come from a female donor with breast cancer. Some clones in this sample may be carry-over from other donors' samples.

This clonotype was seen at least ten times. This may be a read error: a much more frequent sequence differs by one nucleotide. The V and J genes are TRBV7-9 and TRBJ2-5, with TRBD2 matching 10 bases. J lost 5 bases, V lost 7 bases, and 7 bases had no gene match. Germline V gives CDR1 SEHNR, CDR2 FQNEAQ (reference sequence). This CDR3 has 14 amino acids. CDR3 region: CASIDSGGSETQYF. CDR3 in DNA: TGTGCCAGCATAGATAGCGGGGGGTCTGAGACCCAGTACTTC.

Sample share makes this clonotype medium-sized. The chain links TRBV20-1 to TRBJ2-3, with D unresolved. From germline, CDR1 is DFQATT and CDR2 SNEGSKA (reference sequence). Trimming cost V 5 bases and J 0 bases, with 18 bases left between them. CDR3 length equals 16 residues. As DNA, the CDR3 is TGCAGTGCTCCTCCGGACGGCAGGCTTAGCACAGATACGCAGTATTTT. Encoded protein: CSAPPDGRLSTDTQYF.

This clonotype was seen ten or more times. The chain couples TRBV28 to TRBJ2-1, with TRBD2 identical over 8 bases. V gave up 2 bases and J gave up 2 bases; unmatched junction bases: 5. The germline CDR1 and CDR2 sequences are MDHEN and SYDVKM. The CDR3 has 16 residues. The CDR3 here is CASSLAKRETYNEQFF. DNA of the CDR3: TGTGCCAGCAGTTTAGCAAAGCGGGAGACCTACAATGAGCAGTTCTTC.

This clonotype has a count of ten or more. Germline is not matched at one junction end, which may reflect a read error. The chain uses TRBV6-2 or TRBV6-3 and TRBJ2-1; TRBD2 matches 9 bases. Germline V gene sequence: CDR1 MNHEY, CDR2 SVGEGT. This CDR3 has 20 amino acids. Here the CDR3 reads CASSHSTRGLLRGGQDEQFF. CDR3 DNA: TGTGCCAGCAGTCACTCGACGAGGGGGTTGTTGCGGGGGGGCCAAGATGAGCAGTTCTTC.

This clonotype has only a few counts. A much larger clone differs from this one at a single base, so this may be a read error. The rearrangement joins TRBV6-5 to TRBJ2-3; 9 nucleotides match TRBD2. The CDR3 loop spans 15 amino acids. V lost 9 bases and J lost 4; bases outside the gene matches: 11. CDR1 and CDR2 from the germline V gene are MNHEY and SVGAGI. The CDR3 sequence is CARRPGGRVADTQYF. CDR3 bases: TGTGCCAGACGGCCTGGCGGGAGGGTTGCAGATACGCAGTATTTT.

This clonotype was detected once. CDR3 in amino acids: CASSEQAANTGELFF. The CDR3 DNA reads TGCGCCAGCAGTGAACAGGCCGCGAACACCGGGGAGCTGTTTTTT. The V gene is TRBV5-1, the J gene TRBJ2-2; TRBD1 is a possible D gene (5 bases). Trimming cost V 5 bases and J 0 bases, with 11 bases left between them. There are 15 residues in the CDR3. CDR1 SGHRS and CDR2 YFSETQ come from the germline V gene.